This entry lists 16 T cell receptor beta chains sequenced from one sample in a study of T-cell reconstitution after alpha-beta-depleted transplantation in children. TCRbeta library preparation incorporated unique molecular identifiers. TCRdb re-analysed the PCR reads in MiXCR, keeping a single row per CDR3 protein. The sample lists some 460,000 distinct CDR3 sequences; roughly 15% were seen once. Material: PBMCs, mostly from graft donor cells, obtained 360 days after TCRalphabeta/CD19-depleted stem cell transplant. The receptors were gathered from a boy under three years old who had a stem cell transplant for Wiskott-Aldrich syndrome, so the T cells may come from the graft donor.

The V gene is TRBV2, the J gene TRBJ2-1; D is unresolved. Trimming left V 6 bases short and J 6 bases short, with 9 bases between. The CDR3 loop spans 12 amino acids. The germline CDR1 and CDR2 sequences are SNHLY and FYNNEI. CDR3 DNA sequence: TGTGCCAGCAGGCCGGACCGCAATGAGCAGTTCTTC. This sequence encodes CASRPDRNEQFF. The full variable domain, in which reference TRBV2 and TRBJ2-1 provide the parts outside the CDR3, is EPEVTQTPSHQVTQMGQEVILRCVPISNHLYFYWYRQILGQKVEFLVSFYNNEISEKSEIFDDQFSVERPDGSNFTLKIRSTKLEDSAMYFCASRPDRNEQFFGPGTRLTVL.

The chain employs TRBV3-1 and TRBJ2-1; 7 bases match TRBD2. The germline CDR1 and CDR2 sequences are LGHDT and YNNKEL (reference sequence). CDR3 size: 15 residues. Unmatched junction bases numbered 6, after V lost 7 bases and J lost 0 bases. CDR3 nucleotide sequence: TGTGCCAGCACCCTGCGGGGGAGCTCCTACAATGAGCAGTTCTTC. Its translation is CASTLRGSSYNEQFF.

This clonotype was observed a few times. V usage is TRBV27 and J usage is TRBJ2-2; 7 nucleotides match TRBD2. CDR3 size: 16 residues. From germline, CDR1 is MNHEY and CDR2 SMNVEV (reference sequence). Trimming took 3 bases from V and 3 from J; bases not matched to a gene: 7. DNA for the CDR3: TGTGCCAGCAGTTTTTGGGGACGGGGGGACACCGGGGAGCTGTTTTTT. Translating gives CASSFWGRGDTGELFF.

This clonotype was seen a handful of times. The V call is TRBV7-2, the J call TRBJ1-6, with D hard to call. This CDR3 contains 11 residues. The V and J ends lost 8 bases and 7 bases respectively, with 6 bases between them. CDR1 SGHTA and CDR2 FQGNSA come from the germline V gene. In DNA form, the CDR3 reads TGTGCCAGCGGCGGGAATTCACCCCTCCACTTT. Translating it yields CASGGNSPLHF. The full variable domain, rest sourced from reference TRBV7-2 and TRBJ1-6, is GAGVSQSPSNKVTEKGKDVELRCDPISGHTALYWYRQSLGQGLEFLIYFQGNSAPDKSGLPSDRFSAERTGGSVSTLTIQRTQQEDSAVYLCASGGNSPLHFGNGTRLTVT.

This chain links TRBV5-1 with TRBJ2-7; weak D call: TRBD1 (5 bases). CDR3 size: 13 residues. CDR1 SGHRS and CDR2 YFSETQ come from the germline V gene. Trimming left V 0 bases short and J 6 bases short, with 10 bases between. CDR3 nucleotides: TGCGCCAGCAGCTTGGAAGGGGATGGCGAGCAGTACTTC. Translating gives CASSLEGDGEQYF.

Regarding this clonotype: Compared with germline, one end of the junction differs, possibly owing to a read error. This chain joins TRBV20-1 and TRBJ2-7, with TRBD2 identical over 9 bases. CDR3 size: 16 residues. Germline loops: CDR1 DFQATT, CDR2 SNEGSKA (reference sequence). The CDR3 reads CCARDLAGVLNYEQYF. The CDR3 nucleotides read TGCTGTGCTAGAGATTTAGCGGGAGTTCTAAACTACGAGCAGTACTTC.

This chain joins TRBV5-1 and TRBJ2-6; possible D gene TRBD1, 5 bases. Germline CDR1 is SGHRS and CDR2 is YFSETQ. Between the trimmed V and J ends, which lost 1 base and 0 bases, there was a span of 14 bases. The CDR3 has 18 residues. This CDR3 is CASSLPTPGLSGANVLTF. The CDR3 DNA reads TGCGCCAGCAGCTTGCCTACCCCAGGGCTCTCTGGGGCCAACGTCCTGACTTTC.

This clonotype was found a few times. The genes are TRBV6-1 and TRBJ2-1, with 9 bases identical to TRBD1. The CDR3 totals 15 residues. V shed 7 bases and J 8 bases; nucleotides not matched to a gene: 12. Looked up from germline, CDR1 is MNHNS and CDR2 is SASEGT. DNA for the CDR3: TGTGCCAGCAAAACAAACTACAGGGGGCTCGATGAGCAGTTCTTC. Residues: CASKTNYRGLDEQFF.

The chain recombines TRBV12-3 or TRBV12-4 with TRBJ2-6, with a tentative D call TRBD2 (6 bases). The CDR3 covers 17 residues. The V and J ends lost 3 bases and 0 bases respectively, with 12 bases between them. The CDR3 coding sequence is TGTGCCAGCAGTTTCAGGAGGGTAAGCTCTGGGGCCAACGTCCTGACTTTC. Translated, it gives CASSFRRVSSGANVLTF.

This clonotype was seen at least ten times. CDR3: CASSLRQVSSYNEQFF. The CDR3 DNA reads TGTGCCAGCAGCTTGAGGCAGGTGAGCTCCTACAATGAGCAGTTCTTC. V usage is TRBV5-8 and J usage is TRBJ2-1; D unresolved. CDR1 is SGHTS, CDR2 YDEGEE, per germline. V gave up 1 base and J gave up 0 bases, with 11 bases separating them. This CDR3 contains 16 residues.

This clonotype came up a few times. The chain employs TRBV18 and TRBJ2-1; no clear D. The CDR3 loop spans 12 amino acids. Trimming removed 1 base from V and 9 bases from J, with 7 bases in between. Germline loops: CDR1 KGHSH, CDR2 LQKENI. The CDR3 loop is CASSPQVREQFF. For the CDR3, the DNA is TGTGCCAGCTCACCACAGGTCCGTGAGCAGTTCTTC.

The chain employs TRBV5-1 and TRBJ1-4; D ambiguous. Looked up from germline, CDR1 is SGHRS and CDR2 is YFSETQ. There are 14 residues in the CDR3. Trimming left V 0 bases short and J 8 bases short, with 11 bases between. CDR3 nucleotide sequence: TGCGCCAGCAGCTTGGGGGTGATACGGGAAAAACTGTTTTTT. It translates to CASSLGVIREKLFF.

The table lists this clonotype with a few counts. The V call is TRBV5-1, the J call TRBJ1-1; D call uncertain. The CDR3 extends over 15 amino acids. Trimming stripped 6 bases from V and 0 bases from J, with 15 bases between. The germline V gene encodes CDR1 SGHRS and CDR2 YFSETQ. In DNA, the CDR3 is TGCGCCAGCAAGATCGACCCGATATTGAACACTGAAGCTTTCTTT. Translation gives CASKIDPILNTEAFF.

This clonotype was seen ten or more times. The CDR3 protein is CASSFLTGQETQYF. The CDR3 DNA reads TGTGCCAGCAGTTTCCTGACAGGTCAAGAGACCCAGTACTTC. The V and J genes are TRBV28 and TRBJ2-5, with D possibly being TRBD1 (6 bases). CDR3 length: 14 residues. The V end lost 3 bases, the J end lost 2 bases, and 10 bases lay between the germline ends. Per germline, CDR1 MDHEN and CDR2 SYDVKM. Looking up the rest from reference TRBV28 and TRBJ2-5 gives the full variable domain: DVKVTQSSRYLVKRTGEKVFLECVQDMDHENMFWYRQDPGLGLRLIYFSYDVKMKEKGDIPEGYSVSREKKERFSLILESASTNQTSMYLCASSFLTGQETQYFGPGTRLLVL.

This clonotype was seen a handful of times. The V call is TRBV5-1, the J call TRBJ1-6, with 8 bases lining up with TRBD1. CDR1 is SGHRS, CDR2 YFSETQ, per germline. This CDR3 is built from 19 residues. J gave up 7 bases and V 0 bases, and 15 bases lay outside the gene matches. The chain's CDR3 is CASSLEPVSSNRGNSPLHF. The DNA of the CDR3 is TGCGCCAGCAGCTTGGAGCCCGTAAGCAGCAACAGGGGGAATTCACCCCTCCACTTT. The full variable domain, completed using reference TRBV5-1 and TRBJ1-6, is KAGVTQTPRYLIKTRGQQVTLSCSPISGHRSVSWYQQTPGQGLQFLFEYFSETQRNKGNFPGRFSGRQFSNSRSEMNVSTLELGDSALYLCASSLEPVSSNRGNSPLHFGNGTRLTVT.

The chain has TRBV6-2 or TRBV6-3 and TRBJ1-4, with a tentative D call TRBD1 (6 bases). CDR1 and CDR2 (germline): MNHEY, SVGEGT. The V and J ends lost 4 bases and 6 bases respectively, with 12 bases between them. The CDR3 runs 14 residues. In DNA, the CDR3 is TGTGCCAGCAGTTCTCGGGAGGGGGATGAAAAACTGTTTTTT. This codes for CASSSREGDEKLFF.